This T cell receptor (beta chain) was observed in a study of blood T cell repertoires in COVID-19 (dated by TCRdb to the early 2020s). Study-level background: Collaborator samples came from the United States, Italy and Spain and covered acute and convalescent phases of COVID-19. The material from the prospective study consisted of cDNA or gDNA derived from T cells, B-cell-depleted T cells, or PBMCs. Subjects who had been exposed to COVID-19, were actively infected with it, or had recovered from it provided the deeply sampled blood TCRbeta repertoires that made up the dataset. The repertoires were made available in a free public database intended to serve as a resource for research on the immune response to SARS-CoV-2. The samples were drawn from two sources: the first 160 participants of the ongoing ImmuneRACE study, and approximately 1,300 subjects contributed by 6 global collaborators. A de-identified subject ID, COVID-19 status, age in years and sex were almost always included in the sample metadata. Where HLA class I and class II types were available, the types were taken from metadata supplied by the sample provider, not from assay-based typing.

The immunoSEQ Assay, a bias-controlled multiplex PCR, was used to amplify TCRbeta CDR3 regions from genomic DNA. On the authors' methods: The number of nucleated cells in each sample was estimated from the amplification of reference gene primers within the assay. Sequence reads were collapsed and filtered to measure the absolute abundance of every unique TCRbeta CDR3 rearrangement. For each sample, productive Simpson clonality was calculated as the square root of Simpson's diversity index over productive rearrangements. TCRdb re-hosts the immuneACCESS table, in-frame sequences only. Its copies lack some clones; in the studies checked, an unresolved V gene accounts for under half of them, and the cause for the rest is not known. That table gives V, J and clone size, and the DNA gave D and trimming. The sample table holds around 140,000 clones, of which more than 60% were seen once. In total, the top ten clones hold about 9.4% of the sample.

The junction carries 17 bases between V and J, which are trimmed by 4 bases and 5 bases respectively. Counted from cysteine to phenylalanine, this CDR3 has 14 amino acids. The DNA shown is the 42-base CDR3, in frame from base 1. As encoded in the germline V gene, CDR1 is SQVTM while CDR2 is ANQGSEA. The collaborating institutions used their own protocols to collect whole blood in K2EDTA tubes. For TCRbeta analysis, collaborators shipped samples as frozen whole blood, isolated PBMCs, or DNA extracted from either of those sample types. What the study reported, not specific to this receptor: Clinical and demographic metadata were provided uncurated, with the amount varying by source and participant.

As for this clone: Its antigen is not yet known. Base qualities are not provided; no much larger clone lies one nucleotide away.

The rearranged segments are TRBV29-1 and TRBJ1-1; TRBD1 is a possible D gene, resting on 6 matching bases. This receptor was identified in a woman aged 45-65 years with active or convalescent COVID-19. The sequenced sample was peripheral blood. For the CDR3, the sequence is CSVVLGARDTEAFF. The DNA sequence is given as TGCAGCGTTGTATTGGGGGCCCGTGATACTGAAGCTTTCTTT.